This T cell receptor beta chain was identified in a study of cytomegalovirus exposure and HLA in healthy donors (dated by TCRdb to the late 2010s). For the wider study: In an earlier analysis of 450 to 750 of the donors, 250 to 300 Gb of sequence data and 100 million or so unique TCR beta sequences from some 170 million T cells were reported. Roughly 300 gigabases of sequencing data and 80 million or so unique TCR sequences were included in an early release covering over 600 HLA-typed donors. The genetic ancestry cluster associated with self-reported Caucasian donors included about four fifths of the roughly 400 genotyped donors. The study aimed to test whether signatures of past pathogen exposure could be identified by cataloging public T cell receptors. The T cell repertoires of about 700 subjects were profiled by immunosequencing and related to cytomegalovirus serostatus. Along with the approximately 700-subject first cohort, a separate validation cohort of roughly 110 different subjects was used. To predict cytomegalovirus infection status, the study brought together high-throughput TCR immunosequencing, statistical association of individual TCRs with disease status, and machine learning. To study patterns of TCR occurrence, a later analysis re-analyzed previously published TCR beta repertoires from several hundred donors and added high-resolution HLA genotyping. Rather than using new phenotypic data, the later analysis identified candidate immune exposures from TCR beta sequences and from how often those sequences occurred across donors. In an earlier analysis of 500 to 650 of the donors, high-throughput TCR beta sequencing was used to judge whether each TCR beta V gene segment behaved as functional or pseudogenic. Alongside the repertoire data, information on donor age, sex, ethnicity and CMV serostatus was compiled. Genome-wide SNP genotypes for about 60% of the roughly 700 donors were used in a later genetic analysis, which treated that subset as a discovery cohort. Every repertoire in the discovery cohort had been generated on one and the same sequencing platform. HLA typing covered class I and class II loci at four-digit resolution. The number of donors typed differed by locus, with roughly 620-630 for A, B, C, DRB1 and DQB1, roughly 520 for DQA1, nearly 610 for DPA1, and about 450 for DPB1. Four to six DR-DQ haplotypes were handled as single units for association and clustering, since linkage in the cohort was strong. On average, roughly 250,000 unique TCR beta nucleotide sequences were sequenced per donor among more than 350 genotyped donors of the cohort, with 15% to 20% of those sequences being non-productive. Points the paper makes about the study in general: A later analysis found that HLA-associated TCR beta chains were more clonally expanded and had lower generation probabilities than equally common non-associated chains. In the study, 164 TCR beta chains were listed as associated with cytomegalovirus. In a later genetic analysis, a missense DCLRE1C variant was associated with V-gene and J-gene trimming of TCR beta chains, and the association was replicated in an independent cohort. In vitro tests confirmed that three of the cytomegalovirus-associated TCR beta chains recognize cytomegalovirus antigens. In a later analysis, several top co-occurrence clusters were reported to appear linked to parvovirus B19, influenza, CMV and Epstein-Barr virus. It was suggested by the authors that the approach could potentially be generalized to other disease states and immunological phenotypes. Because counts were too low, seventeen rarely observed V segments, including chromosome 9 orphons, were excluded from the earlier analysis of several hundred of the donors. For the cohort, immune exposure information was limited to CMV serostatus. Most CMV-associated TCR beta chains appeared to be HLA-restricted in a later analysis, and the HLA associations seemed to be driven largely by CMV exposure. Most TCR sequences were seen in very few donors, while some public TCRs were found in many individuals. The presence/absence analyses assumed that sequencing depth was roughly uniform across donors, and that assumption may not be true. The cohort was sequenced for TCR beta chains only, and without alpha or paired-chain data the features that could be detected were limited. In both the original and validation cohorts, the classifier was reported to diagnose cytomegalovirus status with high specificity and sensitivity. A later analysis found that TCR association rates varied across HLA loci, with DRB1 alleles showing the most associated TCRs and HLA-C alleles the fewest. Some IMGT-functional V segments, including TRBV6-2 and TRBV6-3, could not be told apart with the 87-base-pair reads, so those segments were excluded. In a later analysis, more than 15,000 TCR beta sequences were associated with specific HLA alleles at a false discovery rate of 0.05. Broadly in line with IMGT annotations, most TCR beta V segments showed up in productive rearrangements about 90% or about 30% of the time in an earlier analysis of several hundred of the donors. The sequencing pipeline was judged likely to have produced a cluster of highly shared sequence variants as a technical artifact. HLA typing was unavailable for some donors at each locus, so association tests used only the typed subset. When HLA alleles, especially DR and DQ, strongly co-occurred, TCR associations were difficult to assign to individual alleles. Correlated functional status among segregating V segments might reflect linkage disequilibrium, but an unknown experimental factor could not be ruled out. A further reported finding was that TCR beta sequences accurately predicted the HLA-A and HLA-B alleles for most subjects in the first cohort. In a later genetic analysis, fewer N-insertions in productive TCRs were reported among donors in an Asian-associated ancestry cluster than the roughly 700-donor mean.

As for this clone: Its binding antigen is unknown. It has no much larger one-base neighbor in the sample; base qualities were not kept.

In total, 666 healthy bone marrow donors made up the cohort. At the time of sampling, every cohort member was nominally healthy, though immune exposures that went unrecorded were likely present. The donor tested CMV seronegative, placing the donor among the 350 to 400 seronegative members of the cohort. Every donor gave a peripheral blood sample, and the peripheral blood mononuclear cells from that sample were used for TCR beta sequencing. The Qiagen DNeasy Blood Extraction Kit was used to extract genomic DNA from the blood cell samples. CDR1 LGHNA and CDR2 YSLEER are derived from the germline V gene. The CDR3 has 16 amino acids, counting the end cysteine and phenylalanine. Only CDR3 DNA remains: 48 bases, in frame from the first base. V was cut back by 1 base and J by 1 base, leaving a gap of 13 bases between them. The library came from the immunoSEQ multiplex PCR assay. For the multiplex PCR, a mixture combining 60 forward primers for TCR Vbeta segments and 13 reverse primers for TCR Jbeta segments was used. Amplification of the CDR3 region of rearranged TCR beta genes was performed with a multiplex PCR assay on genomic DNA. The amplified TCR beta libraries were sequenced on the Illumina HiSeq System as 87-base-pair reads. On the authors' methods: Across the 670 or so repertoires, a later analysis counted approximately 83 million unique TCR beta chains, roughly 11 million of which were shared by at least two donors. A nearest-neighbor algorithm error-corrected the raw reads and collapsed the reads into unique sequences, merging closely related sequences to remove PCR and sequencing errors. Alignment of CDR3 sequences to IMGT reference sequences was used to assign V, D and J gene segments. For a sequence to be retained, a match of at least six nucleotides to both a V gene segment and a J gene segment was required. Rearrangements were classified as productive when the CDR3 lacked stop codons and remained in frame with V and J, and all other rearrangements were classified as non-productive. CDR3 was defined by IMGT convention, running from the second conserved V-encoded cysteine to the conserved J-encoded phenylalanine. The earlier analysis of a few hundred of the donors excluded any sequence lacking an unambiguous match to a single V gene segment. In an earlier analysis of approximately 550 of the donors, V segments were called functional above 56.7% productive rearrangements and were called segregating when the between-donor standard deviation exceeded 5%. A statistical classification framework was built for diagnosing cytomegalovirus status from the catalog of TCR beta chain sequences. In a later analysis, TCR nucleotide sequences were compared against IMGT/GENE-DB human TR gene sequences so that V and J genes could be assigned. A later analysis assigned CDR3 sequences and most-parsimonious VDJ recombination scenarios with the TCRdist pipeline. A later analysis defined each TCR beta chain by its CDR3 amino acid sequence plus V-gene family, and excluded reads lacking a unique V-gene family. A later analysis removed 500 to 600 highly shared, low-generation-probability nucleotide sequences to deal with suspected cross-contamination and a sequencing artifact. In a later analysis, a clonal expansion index for each public chain was calculated from normalized within-repertoire ranks of inferred template counts. A later analysis computed generation probabilities with a VDJ recombination model fitted to out-of-frame rearrangements, and checked the results against IGoR. Hypergeometric tests were used in a later analysis to score TCR-TCR, TCR-HLA and TCR-CMV co-occurrence, with a repertoire-size bias correction applied to the TCR pairs. To estimate false discovery rates, a later analysis permuted the HLA or CMV assignments 20 times. In a later analysis, co-occurring TCRs were grouped with DBSCAN, and TCRdist sequence similarity was added when clustering was performed within HLA-allele-positive subsets. Repertoires with fewer than 30,000 or more than 120,000 public chains, plus five repertoires with anomalous nucleotide sharing, were excluded from co-occurrence clustering. TCRdb limited this immuneACCESS table to in-frame rearrangements with V and J called. A share of clones is missing; checked studies link under half to unresolved V genes, and the rest is unexplained. That table is the source of V, J and clone size, and D and trimming were worked out from the DNA. A total of about 140,000 clones appear in this sample, 76% of them only once. Clones ranked in the top ten supply 1.5% to 2% of the sample.

The sequencing input was PBMCs. The chain couples TRBV4-3 to TRBJ1-2, with the D gene not clear enough to name. This sequence originates from a man aged 35-49 years in good health and CMV-seronegative. The CDR3 in this case is CASSQVLAVDNYGYTF. The DNA reads TGCGCCAGCAGCCAAGTCCTAGCCGTCGATAACTATGGCTACACCTTC.